This paragraph reports one TCR beta chain. The data were produced by immunoSEQ multiplex PCR, yet TCRdb's version contains in-frame clones alone and is incomplete. The data contain tens of thousands of clones, around 93% of them seen just once; the ten biggest clones take up roughly 4%. With 6 bases removed from V and 7 bases from J, the gap between germline ends came to 13 bases. The CDR3 totals 13 residues. V usage is TRBV12-3 or TRBV12-4 and J usage is TRBJ2-4; D gene uncertain. The TCR sequence derives from a man between 40 and 49 years old with rheumatoid arthritis. The material sequenced was PBMCs. The CDR3 region has the DNA TGTGCCAGCAGCACCGGGTCCCATAACATTCAGTACTTC. Translation gives CASSTGSHNIQYF.